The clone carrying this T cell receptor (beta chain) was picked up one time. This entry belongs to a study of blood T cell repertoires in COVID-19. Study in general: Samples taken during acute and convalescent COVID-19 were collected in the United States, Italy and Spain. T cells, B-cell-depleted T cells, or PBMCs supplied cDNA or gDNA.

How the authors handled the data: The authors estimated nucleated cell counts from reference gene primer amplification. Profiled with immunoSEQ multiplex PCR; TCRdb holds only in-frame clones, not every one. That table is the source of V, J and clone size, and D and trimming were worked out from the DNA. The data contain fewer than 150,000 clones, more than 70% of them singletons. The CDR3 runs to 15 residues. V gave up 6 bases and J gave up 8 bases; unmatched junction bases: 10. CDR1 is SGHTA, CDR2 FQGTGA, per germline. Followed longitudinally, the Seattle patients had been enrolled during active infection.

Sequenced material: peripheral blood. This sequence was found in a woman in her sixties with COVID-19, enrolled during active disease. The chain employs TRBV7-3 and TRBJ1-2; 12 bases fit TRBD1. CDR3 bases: TGTGCCAGCAGTCTCTCCGGGACAGGGGGCACCGGCTACACCTTC. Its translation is CASSLSGTGGTGYTF.